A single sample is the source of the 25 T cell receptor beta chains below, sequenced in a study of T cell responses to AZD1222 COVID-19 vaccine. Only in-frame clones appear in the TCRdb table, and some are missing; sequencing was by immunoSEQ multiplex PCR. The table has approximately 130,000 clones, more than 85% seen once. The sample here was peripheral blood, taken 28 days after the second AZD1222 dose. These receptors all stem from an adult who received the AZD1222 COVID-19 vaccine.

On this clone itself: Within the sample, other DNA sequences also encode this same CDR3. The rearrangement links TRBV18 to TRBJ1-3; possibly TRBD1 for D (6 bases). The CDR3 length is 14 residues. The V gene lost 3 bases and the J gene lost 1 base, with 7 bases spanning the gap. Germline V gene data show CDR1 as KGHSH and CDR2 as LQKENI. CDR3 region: CASSPQGSGNTIYF. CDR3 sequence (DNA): TGTGCCAGCTCACCCCAGGGGTCTGGAAACACCATATATTTT.

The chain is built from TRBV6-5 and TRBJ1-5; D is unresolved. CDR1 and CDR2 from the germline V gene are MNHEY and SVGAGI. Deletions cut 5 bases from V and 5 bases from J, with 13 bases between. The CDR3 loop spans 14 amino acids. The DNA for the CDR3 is TGTGCCAGCAGTCCGAGGCAGCATCATCAGCCCCAGCATTTT. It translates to CASSPRQHHQPQHF.

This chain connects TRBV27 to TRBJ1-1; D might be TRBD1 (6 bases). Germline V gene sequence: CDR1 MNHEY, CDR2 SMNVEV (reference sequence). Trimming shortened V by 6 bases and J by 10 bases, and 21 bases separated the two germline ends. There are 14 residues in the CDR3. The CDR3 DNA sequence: TGTGCCAGCAGCTTCCGGGGGGGGCCCTTTGGAGCTTTCTTT. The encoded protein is CASSFRGGPFGAFF.

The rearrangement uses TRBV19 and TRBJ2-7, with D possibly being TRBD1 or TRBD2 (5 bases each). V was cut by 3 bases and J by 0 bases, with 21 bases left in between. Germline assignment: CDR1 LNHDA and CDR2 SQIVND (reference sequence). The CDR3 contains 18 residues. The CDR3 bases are TGTGCCAGTAGTATCCCCGGGACCCCACAGTATCGCTCCTACGAGCAGTACTTC. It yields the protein CASSIPGTPQYRSYEQYF.

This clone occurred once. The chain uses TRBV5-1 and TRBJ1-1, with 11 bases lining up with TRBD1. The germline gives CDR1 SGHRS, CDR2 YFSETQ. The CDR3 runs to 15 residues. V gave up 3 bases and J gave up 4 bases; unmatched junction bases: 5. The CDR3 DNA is TGCGCCAGCAGCTCTCGGACAGGGGGCACCACTGAAGCTTTCTTT. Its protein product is CASSSRTGGTTEAFF.

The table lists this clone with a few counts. CDR3 nucleotide sequence: TGTGCCTGGAGTGGAGATTATAGCAATCAGCCCCAGCATTTT. This encodes CAWSGDYSNQPQHF. This sequence joins TRBV30 and TRBJ1-5; D gene unclear. V lost 1 base and J lost 0, with 7 bases in between. The CDR3 runs to 14 residues. CDR1 is GTSNPN, CDR2 SVGIG, per germline (reference sequence).

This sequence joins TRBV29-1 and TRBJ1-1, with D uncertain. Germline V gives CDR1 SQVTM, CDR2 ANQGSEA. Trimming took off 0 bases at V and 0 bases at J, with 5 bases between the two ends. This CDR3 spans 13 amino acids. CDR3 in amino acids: CSVEEQMNTEAFF. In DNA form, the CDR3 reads TGCAGCGTTGAAGAACAGATGAACACTGAAGCTTTCTTT.

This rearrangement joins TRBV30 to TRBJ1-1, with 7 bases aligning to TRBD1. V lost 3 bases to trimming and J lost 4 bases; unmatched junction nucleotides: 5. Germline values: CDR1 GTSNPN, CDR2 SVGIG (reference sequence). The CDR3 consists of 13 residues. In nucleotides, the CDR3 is TGTGCCTGGAGGGCGGCAGGGGGCACTGAAGCTTTCTTT. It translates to CAWRAAGGTEAFF.

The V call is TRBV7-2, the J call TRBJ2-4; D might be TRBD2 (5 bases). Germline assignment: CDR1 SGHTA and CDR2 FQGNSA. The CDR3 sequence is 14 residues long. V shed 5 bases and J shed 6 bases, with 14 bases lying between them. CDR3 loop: CASSLTRALNIQYF. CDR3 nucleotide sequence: TGTGCCAGCAGCCTCACTAGGGCCTTAAACATTCAGTACTTC. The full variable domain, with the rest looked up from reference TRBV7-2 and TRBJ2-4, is GAGVSQSPSNKVTEKGKDVELRCDPISGHTALYWYRQSLGQGLEFLIYFQGNSAPDKSGLPSDRFSAERTGGSVSTLTIQRTQQEDSAVYLCASSLTRALNIQYFGAGTRLSVL.

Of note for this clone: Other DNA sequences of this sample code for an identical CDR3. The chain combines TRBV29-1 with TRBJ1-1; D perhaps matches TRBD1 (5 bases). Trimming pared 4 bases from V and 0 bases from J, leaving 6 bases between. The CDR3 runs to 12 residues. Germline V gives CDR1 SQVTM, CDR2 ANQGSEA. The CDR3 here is CSVGGLNTEAFF. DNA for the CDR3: TGCAGCGTTGGGGGACTGAACACTGAAGCTTTCTTT.

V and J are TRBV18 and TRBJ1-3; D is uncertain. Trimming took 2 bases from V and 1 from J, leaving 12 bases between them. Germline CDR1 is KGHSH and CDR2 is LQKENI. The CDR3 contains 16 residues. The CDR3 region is CASSPTTQDSGNTIYF. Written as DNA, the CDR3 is TGTGCCAGCTCACCAACTACGCAGGATTCTGGAAACACCATATATTTT.

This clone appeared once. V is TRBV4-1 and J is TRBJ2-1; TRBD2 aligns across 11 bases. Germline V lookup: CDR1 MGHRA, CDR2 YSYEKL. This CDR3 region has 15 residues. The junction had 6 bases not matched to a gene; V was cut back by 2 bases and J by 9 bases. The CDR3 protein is CASSQIAGGHSEQFF. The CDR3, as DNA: TGCGCCAGCAGCCAAATAGCGGGGGGGCACTCTGAGCAGTTCTTC.

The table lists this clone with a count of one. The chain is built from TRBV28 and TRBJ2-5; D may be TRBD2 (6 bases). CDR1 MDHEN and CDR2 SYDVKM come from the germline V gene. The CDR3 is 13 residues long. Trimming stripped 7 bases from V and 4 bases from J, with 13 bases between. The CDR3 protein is CASTPPGVETQYF. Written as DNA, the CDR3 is TGTGCCAGCACCCCCCCGGGGGTAGAGACCCAGTACTTC.

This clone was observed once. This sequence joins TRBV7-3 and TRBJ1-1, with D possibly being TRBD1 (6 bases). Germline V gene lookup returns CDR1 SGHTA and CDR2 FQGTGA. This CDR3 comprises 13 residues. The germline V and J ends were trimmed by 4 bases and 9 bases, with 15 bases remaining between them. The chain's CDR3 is CASSSRAGAQAFF. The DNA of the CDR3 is TGTGCCAGCAGCTCCCGGGCGGGGGCTCAAGCTTTCTTT.

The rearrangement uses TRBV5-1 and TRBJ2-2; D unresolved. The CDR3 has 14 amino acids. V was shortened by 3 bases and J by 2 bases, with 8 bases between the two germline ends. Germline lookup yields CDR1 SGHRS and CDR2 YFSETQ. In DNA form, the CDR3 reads TGCGCCAGCAGCTCCCTAATTAACACCGGGGAGCTGTTTTTT. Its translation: CASSSLINTGELFF. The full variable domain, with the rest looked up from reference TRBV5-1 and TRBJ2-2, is KAGVTQTPRYLIKTRGQQVTLSCSPISGHRSVSWYQQTPGQGLQFLFEYFSETQRNKGNFPGRFSGRQFSNSRSEMNVSTLELGDSALYLCASSSLINTGELFFGEGSRLTVL.

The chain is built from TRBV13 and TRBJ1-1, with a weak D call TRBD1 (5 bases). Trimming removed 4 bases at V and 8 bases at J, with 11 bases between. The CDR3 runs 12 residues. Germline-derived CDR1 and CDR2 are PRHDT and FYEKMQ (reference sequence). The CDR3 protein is CASSYPTEEAFF. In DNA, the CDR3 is TGTGCCAGCAGCTATCCGACAGAAGAAGCTTTCTTT.

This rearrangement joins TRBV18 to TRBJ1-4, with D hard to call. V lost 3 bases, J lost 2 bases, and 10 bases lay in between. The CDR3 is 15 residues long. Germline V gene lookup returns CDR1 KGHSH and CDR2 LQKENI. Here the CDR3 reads CASSPGHTTNEKLFF. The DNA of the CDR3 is TGTGCCAGCTCACCGGGTCACACCACTAATGAAAAACTGTTTTTT. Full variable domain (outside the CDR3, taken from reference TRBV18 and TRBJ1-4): NAGVMQNPRHLVRRRGQEARLRCSPMKGHSHVYWYRQLPEEGLKFMVYLQKENIIDESGMPKERFSAEFPKEGPSILRIQQVVRGDSAAYFCASSPGHTTNEKLFFGSGTQLSVL.

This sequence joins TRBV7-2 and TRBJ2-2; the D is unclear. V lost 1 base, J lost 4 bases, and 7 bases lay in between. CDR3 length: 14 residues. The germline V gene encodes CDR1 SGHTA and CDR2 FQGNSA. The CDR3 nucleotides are TGTGCCAGCAGCTTAGGGGCCTTCACCGGGGAGCTGTTTTTT. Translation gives CASSLGAFTGELFF.

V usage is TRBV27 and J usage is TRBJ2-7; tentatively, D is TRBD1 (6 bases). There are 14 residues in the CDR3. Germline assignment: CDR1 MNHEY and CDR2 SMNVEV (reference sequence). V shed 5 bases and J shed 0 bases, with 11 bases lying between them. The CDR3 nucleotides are TGTGCCAGCAGTCTACAGGGTTCCTCCTACGAGCAGTACTTC. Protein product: CASSLQGSSYEQYF.

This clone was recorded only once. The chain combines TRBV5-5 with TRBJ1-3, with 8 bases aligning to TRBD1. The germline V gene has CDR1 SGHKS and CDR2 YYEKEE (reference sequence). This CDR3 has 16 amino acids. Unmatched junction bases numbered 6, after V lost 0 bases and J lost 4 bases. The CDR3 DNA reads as TGTGCCAGCAGCTTGGGGGCAGGGGGCGCGGGAAACACCATATATTTT. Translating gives CASSLGAGGAGNTIYF.

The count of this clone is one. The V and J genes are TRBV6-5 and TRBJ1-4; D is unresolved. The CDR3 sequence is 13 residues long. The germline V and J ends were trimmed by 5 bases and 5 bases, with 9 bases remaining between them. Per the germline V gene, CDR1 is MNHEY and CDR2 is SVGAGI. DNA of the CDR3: TGTGCCAGCAGTCAAACCGGGAATGAAAAACTGTTTTTT. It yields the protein CASSQTGNEKLFF.

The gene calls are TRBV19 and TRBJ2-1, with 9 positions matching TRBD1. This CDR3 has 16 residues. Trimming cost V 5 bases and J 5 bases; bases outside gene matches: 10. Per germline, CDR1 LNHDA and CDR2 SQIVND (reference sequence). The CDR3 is CASSPGQGRLDNEQFF. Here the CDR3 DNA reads TGTGCCAGTAGTCCCGGACAGGGGCGCCTCGACAATGAGCAGTTCTTC.

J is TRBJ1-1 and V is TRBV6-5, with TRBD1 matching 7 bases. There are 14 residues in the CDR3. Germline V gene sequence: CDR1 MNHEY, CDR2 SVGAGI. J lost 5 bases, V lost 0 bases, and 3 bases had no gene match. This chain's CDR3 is CASSYSQGWTEAFF. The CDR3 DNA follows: TGTGCCAGCAGTTACTCACAGGGGTGGACTGAAGCTTTCTTT.

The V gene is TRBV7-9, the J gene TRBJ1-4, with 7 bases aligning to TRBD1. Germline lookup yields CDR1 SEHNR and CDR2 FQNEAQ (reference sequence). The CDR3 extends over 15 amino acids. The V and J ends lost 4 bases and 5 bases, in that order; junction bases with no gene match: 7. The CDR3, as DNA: TGTGCCAGCAGCTCAGCGGCGGGACAGAATGAAAAACTGTTTTTT. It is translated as CASSSAAGQNEKLFF.

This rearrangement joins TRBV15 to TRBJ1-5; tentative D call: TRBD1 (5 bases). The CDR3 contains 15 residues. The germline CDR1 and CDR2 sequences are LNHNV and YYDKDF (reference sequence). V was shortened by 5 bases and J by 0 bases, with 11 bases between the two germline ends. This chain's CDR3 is CATSQGPYSNQPQHF. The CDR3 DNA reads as TGTGCCACCAGCCAGGGCCCCTATAGCAATCAGCCCCAGCATTTT.